One T cell receptor beta chain is described in this entry. This clone was detected only once. No cognate antigen has been identified for it. Base qualities are missing; no much larger clone stands one base away. This sample is drawn from a study of blood T cell repertoires in COVID-19 (dated by TCRdb to between 2020 and 2021). Describing the broader study: The collaborator samples originated in the United States, Italy and Spain and spanned the acute and convalescent phases of COVID-19. HLA class I and class II types, where available, came from metadata supplied by the sample provider rather than from assay-based typing. Sample metadata almost always included a de-identified subject ID, COVID-19 status, age in years and sex. The repertoires were made available in a free public database intended to serve as a resource for research on the immune response to SARS-CoV-2. Samples were obtained from the ongoing ImmuneRACE study (first 160 participants) and from over 1,000 subjects provided by 6 global collaborators. The prospective study material was composed of cDNA or gDNA derived from T cells, B-cell-depleted T cells, or PBMCs. The dataset comprised deeply sampled blood TCRbeta repertoires from subjects exposed to, actively infected with, or recovered from COVID-19. The full study reports these points: The quantity of clinical and demographic metadata differed by source and by participant and was supplied without curation.

Collaborating institutions collected whole blood in K2EDTA tubes following their own protocols. For TCRbeta analysis, collaborators shipped samples as frozen whole blood, isolated PBMCs, or DNA extracted from either of those sample types. TCRbeta CDR3 regions were amplified from genomic DNA using the immunoSEQ Assay, a bias-controlled multiplex PCR. Processing in the source paper ran as follows. Within the assay, amplification of reference gene primers was used to estimate how many nucleated cells each sample contained. Sequence reads were collapsed and filtered to measure the absolute abundance of every unique TCRbeta CDR3 rearrangement. For each sample, productive Simpson clonality was calculated as the square root of Simpson's diversity index over productive rearrangements. The clones in this table, taken by TCRdb from immuneACCESS, are in-frame only. Not every clone is retained; where verified, under half of the shortfall comes from an unresolved V gene, and the cause of the rest is unknown. V, J and clone size are those of that table, while D and trimming were read from the DNA. The sample yields over 100,000 clones; about 87% were counted once. The ten largest clones capture around 3% of the sample.

From the cysteine up to the phenylalanine, the CDR3 has a length of 14 residues. The entry retains the CDR3 DNA only, 42 bases that are in frame from base 1. The CDR1 and CDR2 encoded by the germline V gene are ENHRY and SYGVKD. V is cut back by 7 bases and J by 0 bases, with 3 bases in the junction unmatched. The chain joins TRBV10-3 to TRBJ2-1; 7 middle bases align to TRBD2. The clonotype was recovered from a man aged 45-60 years with active or convalescent COVID-19. The material sequenced was peripheral blood. The bases are TGTGCCATCAATGGCGGGAGCTCCTACAATGAGCAGTTCTTC. Its coded protein is CAINGGSSYNEQFF.